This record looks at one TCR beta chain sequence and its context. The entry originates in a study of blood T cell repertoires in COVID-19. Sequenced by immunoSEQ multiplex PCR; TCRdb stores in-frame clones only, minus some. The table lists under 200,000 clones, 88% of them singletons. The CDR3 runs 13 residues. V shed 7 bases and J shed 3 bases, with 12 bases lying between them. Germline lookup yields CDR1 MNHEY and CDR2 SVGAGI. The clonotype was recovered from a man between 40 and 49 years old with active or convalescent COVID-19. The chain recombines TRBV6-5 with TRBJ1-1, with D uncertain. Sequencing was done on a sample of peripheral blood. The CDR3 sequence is CASTRGRDTEAFF. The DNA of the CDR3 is TGTGCCAGCACCCGGGGTAGGGACACTGAAGCTTTCTTT.